A single sample is the source of the 8 T cell receptor beta chains below, sequenced in a study of CD8 T cells in ankylosing spondylitis (dated by TCRdb to about 2017). Libraries were built with 5' RACE. The sequencer was an Illumina HiSeq 2500. In-frame beta chains were kept once TCRdb had trimmed the public reads at Q25 with fastp and called clones with MiXCR. Every distinct CDR3 protein forms one entry, paired with its most common genes and DNA. This sample comprises some 800,000 distinct CDR3 sequences, about 12% of them detected only once. The top ten clonotypes cover 0.51% of the sample. What the research found in general, with its limitations: Blood from ankylosing spondylitis patients appeared to be characterized by a TCR beta motif made up of under ten highly homologous amino acid variants.

No antigen has been identified for these receptors. The sample taken for sequencing was blood, either unsorted or a sorted T cell fraction (not recorded which). The source is a male donor with ankylosing spondylitis.

This clonotype was observed at least ten times. The genes are TRBV20-1 and TRBJ1-4; D remains ambiguous. CDR1 and CDR2 (germline): DFQATT, SNEGSKA (reference sequence). V shed 2 bases and J shed 6 bases, with 7 bases lying between them. CDR3 length equals 12 residues. This chain's CDR3 is CSARTDDEKLFF. As DNA, the CDR3 is TGCAGTGCTAGAACAGACGATGAAAAACTGTTTTTT.

The rearrangement links TRBV30 to TRBJ2-2; 7 positions agree with TRBD2. CDR1 GTSNPN and CDR2 SVGIG come from the germline V gene (reference sequence). The CDR3 contains 17 residues. V gave up 2 bases and J gave up 4 bases; unmatched junction bases: 13. The CDR3 nucleotides are TGTGCCTGGAGTACTGCTTACGGGGGGAGAGGCACCGGGGAGCTGTTTTTT. Protein product: CAWSTAYGGRGTGELFF.

The rearrangement uses TRBV7-3 and TRBJ1-3; 9 bases are a match to TRBD1. Germline V gene data show CDR1 as SGHTA and CDR2 as FQGTGA. CDR3 length equals 15 residues. V trimming: 5 bases; J trimming: 3 bases; junction bases outside the gene matches: 5. The CDR3 reads CASSPRTGVGNTIYF. The CDR3 DNA sequence: TGTGCCAGCAGCCCCCGGACAGGGGTTGGAAACACCATATATTTT. The full variable domain, completed using reference TRBV7-3 and TRBJ1-3, is GAGVSQTPSNKVTEKGKYVELRCDPISGHTALYWYRQSLGQGPEFLIYFQGTGAADDSGLPNDRFFAVRPEGSVSTLKIQRTERGDSAVYLCASSPRTGVGNTIYFGEGSWLTVV.

This clonotype showed up many times. The chain uses TRBV6-1 and TRBJ2-5; 8 positions agree with TRBD2. Germline V gives CDR1 MNHNS, CDR2 SASEGT. With 6 bases clipped from V and 1 base from J, the junction kept 7 bases outside the gene matches. This CDR3 contains 15 residues. The CDR3 DNA sequence: TGTGCCAGCAGCCCGGGGGGGATGCGCCAAGAGACCCAGTACTTC. This gives the protein CASSPGGMRQETQYF.

V is TRBV3-1 and J is TRBJ2-5; D tentatively reads TRBD1 or TRBD2 (5 bases each). Germline V gene lookup returns CDR1 LGHDT and CDR2 YNNKEL (reference sequence). CDR3 length: 14 residues. Deletions cut 6 bases from V and 1 base from J, with 12 bases between. CDR3 nucleotides: TGTGCCAGCAGAGACTCAGGGAGCCAAGAGACCCAGTACTTC. Translation: CASRDSGSQETQYF.

Only a few counts were recorded for this clonotype. The V call is TRBV24-1, the J call TRBJ2-1; weak D call: TRBD1 (6 bases). The CDR3 has 13 amino acids. The germline V gene has CDR1 KGHDR and CDR2 SFDVKD. The V end was cut by 2 bases, the J end by 9 bases, with 10 bases between. CDR3 in DNA: TGTGCCACCAGTGATTCAGGGGCTCTTGAGCAGTTCTTC. Protein: CATSDSGALEQFF.

A few counts support this clonotype. The V gene is TRBV6-6, the J gene TRBJ2-5; TRBD1 agrees at 7 bases. Germline CDR1 is MNHNY and CDR2 is SVGAGI (reference sequence). V shed 4 bases, J shed 9 bases, and the junction held 5 bases outside the gene matches. This CDR3 comprises 12 residues. The CDR3, as DNA: TGTGCCAGCAGTTTCGTACAGGGGCCCCAGTACTTC. Its protein is CASSFVQGPQYF.

The chain has TRBV12-3 or TRBV12-4 and TRBJ1-5, with 7 bases aligning to TRBD1. V trimming: 7 bases; J trimming: 6 bases; junction bases outside the gene matches: 6. The CDR3 has 13 amino acids. CDR3 protein: CASNRQGGQPQHF. CDR3 sequence (DNA): TGTGCCAGCAACCGACAGGGTGGTCAGCCCCAGCATTTT.